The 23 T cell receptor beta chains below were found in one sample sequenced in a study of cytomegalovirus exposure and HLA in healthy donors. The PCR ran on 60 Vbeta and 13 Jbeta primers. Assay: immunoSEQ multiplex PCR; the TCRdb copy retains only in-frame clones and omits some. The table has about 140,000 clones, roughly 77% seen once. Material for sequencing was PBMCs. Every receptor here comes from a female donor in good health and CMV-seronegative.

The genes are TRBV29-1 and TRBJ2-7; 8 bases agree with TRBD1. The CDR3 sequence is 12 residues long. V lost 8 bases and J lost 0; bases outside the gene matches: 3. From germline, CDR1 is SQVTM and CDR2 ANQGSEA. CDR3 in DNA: TGCAGCATTCAGGGGGCCTCCTACGAGCAGTACTTC. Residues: CSIQGASYEQYF.

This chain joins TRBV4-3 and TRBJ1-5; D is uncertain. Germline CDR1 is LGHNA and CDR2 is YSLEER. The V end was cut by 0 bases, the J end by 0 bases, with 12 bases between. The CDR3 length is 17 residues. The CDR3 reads CASSQELASYSNQPQHF. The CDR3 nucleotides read TGCGCCAGCAGCCAAGAGCTCGCCAGTTATAGCAATCAGCCCCAGCATTTT.

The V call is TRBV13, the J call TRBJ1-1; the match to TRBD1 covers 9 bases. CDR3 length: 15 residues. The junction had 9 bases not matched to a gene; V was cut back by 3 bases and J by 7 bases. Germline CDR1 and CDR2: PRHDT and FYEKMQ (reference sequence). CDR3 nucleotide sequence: TGTGCCAGCAGCTTCCAACAGGGGGCGTCGGGTGAAGCTTTCTTT. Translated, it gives CASSFQQGASGEAFF.

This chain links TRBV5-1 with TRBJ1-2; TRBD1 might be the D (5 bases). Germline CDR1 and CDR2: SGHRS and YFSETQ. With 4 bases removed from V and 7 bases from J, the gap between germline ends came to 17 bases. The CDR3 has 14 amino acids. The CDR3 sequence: CASSREGQAFGYTF. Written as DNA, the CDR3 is TGCGCCAGCAGCCGGGAGGGGCAGGCTTTTGGCTACACCTTC. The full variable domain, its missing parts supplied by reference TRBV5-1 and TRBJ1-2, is KAGVTQTPRYLIKTRGQQVTLSCSPISGHRSVSWYQQTPGQGLQFLFEYFSETQRNKGNFPGRFSGRQFSNSRSEMNVSTLELGDSALYLCASSREGQAFGYTFGSGTRLTVV.

CDR3 in amino acids: CASIVAGGWGDTQYF. The CDR3 bases are TGTGCCAGCATCGTAGCGGGGGGCTGGGGAGATACGCAGTATTTT. The rearrangement uses TRBV28 and TRBJ2-3, with 10 bases matching TRBD2. Germline CDR1 is MDHEN and CDR2 is SYDVKM. Germline trimming cut 7 bases from V and 5 bases from J; bases unmatched to any gene: 9. This CDR3 is built from 15 residues. Full variable domain (outside the CDR3, taken from reference TRBV28 and TRBJ2-3): DVKVTQSSRYLVKRTGEKVFLECVQDMDHENMFWYRQDPGLGLRLIYFSYDVKMKEKGDIPEGYSVSREKKERFSLILESASTNQTSMYLCASIVAGGWGDTQYFGPGTRLTVL.

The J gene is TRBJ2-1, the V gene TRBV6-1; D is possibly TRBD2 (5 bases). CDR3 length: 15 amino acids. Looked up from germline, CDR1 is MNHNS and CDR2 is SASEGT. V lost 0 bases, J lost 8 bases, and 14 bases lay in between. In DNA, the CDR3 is TGTGCCAGCAGTGAAGCGCTTCGGGGAGTGCATGAGCAGTTCTTC. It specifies CASSEALRGVHEQFF.

CDR3 region: CASSEYRGPGYGYTF. The CDR3 DNA reads TGTGCCAGCAGTGAATATAGGGGGCCGGGCTATGGCTACACCTTC. The chain combines TRBV25-1 with TRBJ1-2, with TRBD1 matching 7 bases. The CDR3 extends over 15 amino acids. Germline CDR1 reads MGHDK; CDR2 reads SYGVNS. Losses at the gene ends were 0 bases for V and 4 bases for J; bases not matched to a gene: 5.

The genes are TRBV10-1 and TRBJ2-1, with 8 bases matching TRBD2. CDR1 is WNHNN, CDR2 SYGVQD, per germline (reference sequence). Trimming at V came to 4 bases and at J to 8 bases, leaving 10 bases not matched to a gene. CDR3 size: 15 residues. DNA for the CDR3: TGCGCCAGCAGTGGTCGGCGGGAGGCTGGGTATGAGCAGTTCTTC. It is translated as CASSGRREAGYEQFF.

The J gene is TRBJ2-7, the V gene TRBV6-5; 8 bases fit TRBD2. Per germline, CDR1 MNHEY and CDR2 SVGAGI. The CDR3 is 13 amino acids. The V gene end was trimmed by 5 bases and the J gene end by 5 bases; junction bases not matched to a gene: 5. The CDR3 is CASSRGGQHEQYF. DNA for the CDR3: TGTGCCAGCAGTCGGGGGGGCCAACACGAGCAGTACTTC.

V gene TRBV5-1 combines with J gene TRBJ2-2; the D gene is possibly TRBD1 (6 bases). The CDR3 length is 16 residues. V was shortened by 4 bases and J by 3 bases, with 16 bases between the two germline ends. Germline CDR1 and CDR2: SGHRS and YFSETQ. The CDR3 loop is CASSPPVQGDTGELFF. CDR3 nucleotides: TGCGCCAGCAGCCCCCCCGTACAGGGTGACACCGGGGAGCTGTTTTTT.

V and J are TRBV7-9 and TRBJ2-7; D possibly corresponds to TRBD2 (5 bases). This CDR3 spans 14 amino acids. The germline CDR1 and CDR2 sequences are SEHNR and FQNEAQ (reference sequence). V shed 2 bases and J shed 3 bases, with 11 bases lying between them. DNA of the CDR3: TGTGCCAGCAGCTTACGAGGGATGGGCTACGAGCAGTACTTC. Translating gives CASSLRGMGYEQYF.

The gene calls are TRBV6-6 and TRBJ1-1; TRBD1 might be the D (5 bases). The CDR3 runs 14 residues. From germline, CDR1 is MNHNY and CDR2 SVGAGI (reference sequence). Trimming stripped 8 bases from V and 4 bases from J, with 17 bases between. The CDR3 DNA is TGTGCCAGCGCCCTCTACCCCAGGGCCACTGAAGCTTTCTTT. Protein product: CASALYPRATEAFF.

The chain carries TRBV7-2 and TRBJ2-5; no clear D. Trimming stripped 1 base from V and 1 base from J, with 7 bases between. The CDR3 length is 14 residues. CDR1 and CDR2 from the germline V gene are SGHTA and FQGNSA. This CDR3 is CASSLDPGQETQYF. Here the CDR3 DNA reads TGTGCCAGCAGCTTAGACCCAGGCCAAGAGACCCAGTACTTC.

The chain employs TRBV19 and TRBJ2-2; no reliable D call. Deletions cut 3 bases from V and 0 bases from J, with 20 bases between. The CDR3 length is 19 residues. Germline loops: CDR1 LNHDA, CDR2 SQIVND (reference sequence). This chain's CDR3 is CASSMSLRVGRPNTGELFF. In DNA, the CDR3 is TGTGCCAGTAGTATGTCGCTTCGCGTTGGGCGTCCGAACACCGGGGAGCTGTTTTTT.

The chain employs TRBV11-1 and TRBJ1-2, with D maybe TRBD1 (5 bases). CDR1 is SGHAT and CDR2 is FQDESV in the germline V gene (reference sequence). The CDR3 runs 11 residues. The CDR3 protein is CGEGRAHGYTF. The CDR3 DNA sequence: TGTGGGGAGGGCAGGGCCCATGGCTACACCTTC.

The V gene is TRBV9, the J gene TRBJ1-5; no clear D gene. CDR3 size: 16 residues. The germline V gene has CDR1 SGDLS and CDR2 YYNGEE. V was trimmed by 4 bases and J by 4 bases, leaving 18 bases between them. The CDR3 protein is CASSILDNSGNQPQHF. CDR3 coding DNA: TGTGCCAGCAGCATACTTGATAATTCAGGTAATCAGCCCCAGCATTTT.

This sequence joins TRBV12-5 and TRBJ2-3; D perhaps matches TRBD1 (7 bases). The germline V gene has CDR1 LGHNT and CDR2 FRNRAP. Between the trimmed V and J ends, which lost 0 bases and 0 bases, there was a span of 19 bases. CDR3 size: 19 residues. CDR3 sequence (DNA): TGTGCTAGTGGTTTGGTAGGAGGGGGCCTACGTTTTAGCACAGATACGCAGTATTTT. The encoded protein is CASGLVGGGLRFSTDTQYF.

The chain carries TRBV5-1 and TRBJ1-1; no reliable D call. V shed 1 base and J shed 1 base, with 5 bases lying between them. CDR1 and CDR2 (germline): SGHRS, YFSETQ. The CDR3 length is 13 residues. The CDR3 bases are TGCGCCAGCAGCTTGTCTAAGAACACTGAAGCTTTCTTT. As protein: CASSLSKNTEAFF.

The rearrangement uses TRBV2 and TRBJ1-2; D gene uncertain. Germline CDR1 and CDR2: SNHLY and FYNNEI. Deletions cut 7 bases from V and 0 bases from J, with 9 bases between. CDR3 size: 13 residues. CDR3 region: CASKTDSNYGYTF. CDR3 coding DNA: TGTGCCAGCAAGACGGACTCTAACTATGGCTACACCTTC. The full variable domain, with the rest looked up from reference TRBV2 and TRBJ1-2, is EPEVTQTPSHQVTQMGQEVILRCVPISNHLYFYWYRQILGQKVEFLVSFYNNEISEKSEIFDDQFSVERPDGSNFTLKIRSTKLEDSAMYFCASKTDSNYGYTFGSGTRLTVV.

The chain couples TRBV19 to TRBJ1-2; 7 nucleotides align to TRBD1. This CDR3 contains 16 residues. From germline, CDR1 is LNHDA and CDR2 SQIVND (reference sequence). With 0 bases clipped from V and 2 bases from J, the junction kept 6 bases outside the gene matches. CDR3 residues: CASSIELGQRNYGYTF. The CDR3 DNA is TGTGCCAGTAGTATAGAATTGGGACAGAGGAACTATGGCTACACCTTC.

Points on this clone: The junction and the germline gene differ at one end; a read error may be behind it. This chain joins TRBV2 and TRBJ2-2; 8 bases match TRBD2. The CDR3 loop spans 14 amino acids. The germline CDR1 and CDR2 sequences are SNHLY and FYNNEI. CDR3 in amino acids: CASSGLAWTEELFF. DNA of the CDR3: TGTGCCAGCAGTGGACTAGCGTGGACCGAGGAGCTGTTTTTT. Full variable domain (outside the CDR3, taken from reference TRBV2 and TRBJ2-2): EPEVTQTPSHQVTQMGQEVILRCVPISNHLYFYWYRQILGQKVEFLVSFYNNEISEKSEIFDDQFSVERPDGSNFTLKIRSTKLEDSAMYFCASSGLAWTEELFFGEGSRLTVL.

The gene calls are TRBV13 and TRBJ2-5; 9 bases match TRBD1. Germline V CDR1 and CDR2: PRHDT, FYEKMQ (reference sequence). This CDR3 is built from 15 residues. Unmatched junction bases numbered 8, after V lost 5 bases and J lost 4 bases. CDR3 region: CASSPGQGGGETQYF. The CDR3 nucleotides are TGTGCCAGCAGCCCGGGACAGGGAGGGGGAGAGACCCAGTACTTC. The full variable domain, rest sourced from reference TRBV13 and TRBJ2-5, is AAGVIQSPRHLIKEKRETATLKCYPIPRHDTVYWYQQGPGQDPQFLISFYEKMQSDKGSIPDRFSAQQFSDYHSELNMSSLELGDSALYFCASSPGQGGGETQYFGPGTRLLVL.

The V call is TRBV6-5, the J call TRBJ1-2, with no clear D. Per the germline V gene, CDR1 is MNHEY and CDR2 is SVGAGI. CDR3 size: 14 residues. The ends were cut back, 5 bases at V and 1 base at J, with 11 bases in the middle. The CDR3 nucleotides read TGTGCCAGCAGTGACCCCGAGGTTAACTATGGCTACACCTTC. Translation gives CASSDPEVNYGYTF.